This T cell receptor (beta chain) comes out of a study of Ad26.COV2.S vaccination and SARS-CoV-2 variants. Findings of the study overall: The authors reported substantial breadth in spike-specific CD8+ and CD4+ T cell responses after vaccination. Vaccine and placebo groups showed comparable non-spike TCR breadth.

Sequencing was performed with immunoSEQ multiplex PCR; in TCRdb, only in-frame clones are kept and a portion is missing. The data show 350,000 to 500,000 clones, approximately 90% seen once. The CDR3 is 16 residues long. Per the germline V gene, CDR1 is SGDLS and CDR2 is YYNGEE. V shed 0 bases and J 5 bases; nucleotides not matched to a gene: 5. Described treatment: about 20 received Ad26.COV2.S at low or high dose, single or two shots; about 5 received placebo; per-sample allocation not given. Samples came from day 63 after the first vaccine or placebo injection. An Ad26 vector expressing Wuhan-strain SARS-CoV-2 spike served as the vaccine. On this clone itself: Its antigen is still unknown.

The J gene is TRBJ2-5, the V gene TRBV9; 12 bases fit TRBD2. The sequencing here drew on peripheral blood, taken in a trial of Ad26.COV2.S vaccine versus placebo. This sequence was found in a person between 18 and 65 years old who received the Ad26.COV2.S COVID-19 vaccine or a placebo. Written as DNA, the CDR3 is TGTGCCAGCAGCGTAGGACTAGCGGGGGTATACGAGACCCAGTACTTC. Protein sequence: CASSVGLAGVYETQYF.